The present T cell receptor beta chain was sequenced within a study of long-term antiretroviral therapy in people with HIV. General study points: ART was followed by higher diversity that remained below transplant donor controls. Therapy changes, viral resistance and ART adherence were not documented in the available data.

The V end lost 8 bases, the J end lost 0 bases, and 16 bases lay between the germline ends. The CDR3 has 16 residues. In germline, CDR1 is MDHEN, CDR2 SYDVKM. This was the immunoSEQ v3.0 assay at survey level. Sequencing aimed at roughly 35,000-55,000 T-cell genomes per sample. Some clones are missing from TCRdb's copy, which holds only in-frame ones; the method was immunoSEQ multiplex PCR. The sample shows around 16,000 clones, more than 65% of them seen only once. Regarding this clone: Its antigen is not known.

HIV-positive participants were all treated in the United States. The sample here was unsorted PBMCs, taken 1.2 years before starting antiretroviral therapy. The TCR was taken from a man younger than 40 with HIV. V usage is TRBV28 and J usage is TRBJ1-4; D is possibly TRBD1 (5 bases). DNA for the CDR3: TGTGCCAGCGCCAGCACTAGGGGCCCAACTAATGAAAAACTGTTTTTT. Encoded protein: CASASTRGPTNEKLFF.